This T cell receptor beta chain appears in the sequencing data of a study of CD8 T cells in ankylosing spondylitis. Study-wide points: Seemingly distinctive of ankylosing spondylitis blood was a TCR beta motif formed by eight highly homologous variants. Disease-associated clonotypes exhibited CD8+ identity and were relatively infrequent in peripheral blood. Reportedly, disease-linked clones are significantly enriched in ankylosing spondylitis patients' matched synovial fluid.

About this clonotype: Its antigen is undetermined.

Library preparation for TCR beta used quantitative 5'-RACE with molecular barcodes. Via MiXCR, TCRdb re-called the 5' RACE reads, giving one row per CDR3 protein. The sample lists roughly 60,000 distinct CDR3 sequences; more than 5.5% were seen once. This CDR3 has 15 residues. V was cut by 0 bases and J by 3 bases, with 12 bases left in between. CDR1 is SGHRS and CDR2 is YFSETQ in the germline V gene. The sequence came from a male donor with ankylosing spondylitis. Material: synovial fluid, either unsorted or a sorted T cell fraction (not recorded which). The chain joins TRBV5-1 to TRBJ1-2; D unresolved. The CDR3 protein is CASSLAFGEDYGYTF. The DNA for the CDR3 is TGCGCCAGCAGCTTGGCCTTCGGGGAGGACTATGGCTACACCTTC.